Below are 16 T cell receptor beta chains sequenced from a single sample in a study of blood T cell repertoires in COVID-19. Measured with immunoSEQ multiplex PCR; TCRdb has only the in-frame clones, and not every one. The table includes about 180,000 clones, about 86% detected once. Specimen: peripheral blood. These receptors all stem from a woman in her 30s with active or convalescent COVID-19.

The chain has TRBV19 and TRBJ1-2; the D is unclear. Trimming took off 11 bases at V and 4 bases at J, with 11 bases between the two ends. There are 11 residues in the CDR3. CDR1 is LNHDA and CDR2 is SQIVND in the germline V gene (reference sequence). CDR3 DNA sequence: TGTGCCGCCCTAGGGAGCTATGGCTACACCTTC. Its translation: CAALGSYGYTF.

This chain joins TRBV6-4 and TRBJ2-1; TRBD2 agrees at 8 bases. Germline trimming cut 2 bases from V and 2 bases from J; bases unmatched to any gene: 2. Germline-derived CDR1 and CDR2 are MRHNA and SNTAGT. The CDR3 runs 15 residues. This chain's CDR3 is CASSDGLAAYNEQFF. CDR3 DNA: TGTGCCAGCAGTGACGGACTAGCAGCCTACAATGAGCAGTTCTTC.

V is TRBV28 and J is TRBJ1-5; weak D call: TRBD1 (6 bases). The ends were cut back, 2 bases at V and 1 base at J, with 9 bases in the middle. The CDR3 spans 15 residues. CDR1 is MDHEN, CDR2 SYDVKM, per germline. The DNA for the CDR3 is TGTGCCAGCAGTTTACCGGACAGCAGCAATCAGCCCCAGCATTTT. This sequence encodes CASSLPDSSNQPQHF.

The genes are TRBV5-1 and TRBJ2-7, with 7 bases matching TRBD1. The CDR3 totals 14 residues. The V gene end was trimmed by 0 bases and the J gene end by 3 bases; junction bases not matched to a gene: 3. Germline V gives CDR1 SGHRS, CDR2 YFSETQ. CDR3 region: CASSLGTGVYEQYF. The CDR3 DNA sequence: TGCGCCAGCAGCTTGGGGACAGGCGTCTACGAGCAGTACTTC.

V is TRBV18 and J is TRBJ1-1; 7 bases match TRBD1. Germline V gene data show CDR1 as KGHSH and CDR2 as LQKENI. Trimming removed 6 bases from V and 3 bases from J; junction bases left unmatched: 4. This CDR3 contains 13 residues. CDR3 nucleotides: TGTGCCAGCTCGCCTACAGGGGACACTGAAGCTTTCTTT. Amino acids: CASSPTGDTEAFF.

The rearrangement joins TRBV28 to TRBJ2-1; TRBD1 aligns across 7 bases. The CDR3 runs 14 residues. Germline values: CDR1 MDHEN, CDR2 SYDVKM. V was pared by 4 bases and J by 7 bases, with 7 bases of the junction left unmatched. The CDR3 loop is CASSSATGWNEQFF. CDR3 DNA sequence: TGTGCCAGCAGTTCTGCGACAGGGTGGAATGAGCAGTTCTTC.

This rearrangement joins TRBV2 to TRBJ1-1; 8 positions match TRBD1. The CDR3 totals 15 residues. CDR1 and CDR2 from the germline V gene are SNHLY and FYNNEI. After removal of 4 bases from V and 2 bases from J, the junction contained 6 bases not matched to a gene. This CDR3 reads CASSVQGAGNTEAFF. In DNA, the CDR3 is TGTGCCAGCAGTGTCCAGGGGGCGGGTAACACTGAAGCTTTCTTT.

The chain combines TRBV19 with TRBJ1-1, with D uncertain. V gave up 3 bases and J gave up 0 bases, with 11 bases separating them. Germline V CDR1 and CDR2: LNHDA, SQIVND (reference sequence). The CDR3 length is 15 residues. The chain's CDR3 is CASSIGAGMNTEAFF. Here the CDR3 DNA reads TGTGCCAGTAGTATTGGTGCAGGAATGAACACTGAAGCTTTCTTT.

The chain carries TRBV9 and TRBJ1-5; maybe TRBD1 (6 bases). The V and J ends lost 3 bases and 3 bases respectively, with 10 bases between them. CDR3 size: 14 residues. Germline CDR1 SGDLS, CDR2 YYNGEE. The CDR3 spells CASSEQGSNQPQHF. DNA of the CDR3: TGTGCCAGCAGCGAACAGGGATCCAATCAGCCCCAGCATTTT.

The chain couples TRBV18 to TRBJ2-7; perhaps TRBD2 as D (5 bases). The CDR3 totals 14 residues. Germline V gene sequence: CDR1 KGHSH, CDR2 LQKENI. The germline V and J ends were trimmed by 5 bases and 7 bases, with 18 bases remaining between them. CDR3 residues: CASSSTASPGEQYF. The CDR3 coding sequence is TGTGCCAGCTCATCTACAGCCTCACCGGGGGAGCAGTACTTC.

This chain joins TRBV7-9 and TRBJ2-7, with 8 bases that match TRBD1. Unmatched junction bases numbered 12, after V lost 1 base and J lost 7 bases. Per germline, CDR1 SEHNR and CDR2 FQNEAQ (reference sequence). The CDR3 sequence is 16 residues long. CDR3 protein: CASSLGVWQGAEEQYF. The CDR3 coding sequence is TGTGCCAGCAGCTTAGGAGTGTGGCAGGGGGCGGAAGAGCAGTACTTC. Together with reference TRBV7-9 and TRBJ2-7, the CDR3 gives the full variable domain: DTGVSQNPRHKITKRGQNVTFRCDPISEHNRLYWYRQTLGQGPEFLTYFQNEAQLEKSRLLSDRFSAERPKGSFSTLEIQRTEQGDSAMYLCASSLGVWQGAEEQYFGPGTRLTVT.

The V and J genes are TRBV5-4 and TRBJ2-7, with D possibly being TRBD2 (5 bases). V was pared by 5 bases and J by 3 bases, with 15 bases between. The CDR3 contains 14 residues. Germline assignment: CDR1 SGHNT and CDR2 YYREEE (reference sequence). CDR3 sequence reads: CASRLYGLGYEQYF. The CDR3 DNA reads as TGTGCCAGCAGACTTTACGGACTGGGCTACGAGCAGTACTTC.

The CDR3, as DNA: TGTGCCAGCAGCTTGCACTCCTCGGGATATGGCTACACCTTC. Its translation is CASSLHSSGYGYTF. V gene TRBV5-4 combines with J gene TRBJ1-2, with unresolved D. The V end was cut by 1 base, the J end by 5 bases, with 12 bases between. The CDR3 sequence is 14 residues long. Looked up from germline, CDR1 is SGHNT and CDR2 is YYREEE (reference sequence).

This chain joins TRBV6-5 and TRBJ1-1; D call uncertain. The CDR3 sequence is 14 residues long. The germline V gene has CDR1 MNHEY and CDR2 SVGAGI. Trimming removed 4 bases from V and 4 bases from J, with 13 bases in between. The CDR3 nucleotides are TGTGCCAGCAGTTTAGCCAACCGGGGCACTGAAGCTTTCTTT. It specifies CASSLANRGTEAFF.

This chain joins TRBV19 and TRBJ1-4, with a weak D call TRBD1 (5 bases). Germline-derived CDR1 and CDR2 are LNHDA and SQIVND (reference sequence). V shed 7 bases and J shed 0 bases, with 18 bases lying between them. CDR3 length: 17 amino acids. The CDR3 DNA reads TGTGCCAGTAATACCGGGACTGATTCTTCAACTAATGAAAAACTGTTTTTT. Amino acids: CASNTGTDSSTNEKLFF.

This chain connects TRBV6-5 to TRBJ1-1; TRBD1 matches at 8 bases. The CDR3 sequence is 15 residues long. The V and J ends lost 5 bases and 5 bases, in that order; junction bases with no gene match: 10. The germline CDR1 and CDR2 sequences are MNHEY and SVGAGI. CDR3 loop: CASSMGTGGRTEAFF. CDR3 DNA sequence: TGTGCCAGCAGTATGGGGACAGGCGGCCGGACTGAAGCTTTCTTT.